Only a few counts were recorded for the clone carrying this TCR beta chain. Its antigen is not identified. This record comes from a study of vaccination effects on CD4 cells after COVID-19. Study findings and constraints: Substantial clonal contraction characterized both infection- and vaccine-induced clones late after vaccination.

The method was immunoSEQ multiplex PCR; TCRdb's version includes in-frame clones alone and lacks a portion of them. The table records tens of thousands of clones, around 70% of them present only once. Subsequent to a culture period of about ten days, CD4+ T cells were isolated. Participants received two doses of either the BNT162b2 or mRNA-1273 vaccine. According to the study, vaccine recipients showed no prior SARS-CoV-2 infection and negative nucleocapsid antibodies. Half-medium replacement with IL-2 medium occurred on days 3 and 7. Germline V gene sequence: CDR1 LGHDT, CDR2 YNNKEL (reference sequence). Trimming cost V 4 bases and J 6 bases; bases outside gene matches: 11. The CDR3 totals 15 residues.

This sample comprised CD4+ T cells from PBMCs cultured without peptide, obtained after COVID-19 vaccination. The receptor was isolated from a human donor who received a COVID-19 vaccine. The rearrangement uses TRBV3-1 (or the pseudogene TRBV3-2) and TRBJ1-1, with TRBD1 matching over 7 bases. CDR3 residues: CASSRPTGVGAEAFF. The CDR3 DNA sequence: TGTGCCAGCAGCCGCCCAACAGGGGTCGGGGCTGAAGCTTTCTTT.